The following is a TCR beta chain sequence with its context. These data are taken from a study of blood T cell repertoires in COVID-19. Study-wide context: Both acute and convalescent COVID-19 samples were obtained from the United States, Italy and Spain. The cDNA or gDNA used as material had been derived from T cells, B-cell-depleted T cells, or PBMCs.

Looked up from germline, CDR1 is SNHLY and CDR2 is FYNNEI. This CDR3 spans 16 amino acids. Trimming took off 5 bases at V and 0 bases at J, with 13 bases between the two ends. In the authors' methods: Researchers report that nucleated cell counts were estimated from reference gene primer amplification. Clones were sequenced by immunoSEQ multiplex PCR, and TCRdb holds only the in-frame ones, with some missing. From that table come the V and J calls and clone size; the DNA was used to work out D and trimming. Of roughly 280,000 clones in the sample, over 80% are singletons; the top ten hold about 4.9%.

Sequenced material: peripheral blood. The receptor comes from a man aged 60 to 75 who had recovered from COVID-19. This sequence joins TRBV2 and TRBJ2-2; weak D call: TRBD1 (6 bases). The chain's CDR3 is CASSSTGRTNTGELFF. In DNA, the CDR3 is TGTGCCAGCAGTTCAACAGGGAGAACGAACACCGGGGAGCTGTTTTTT. Full variable domain (outside the CDR3, taken from reference TRBV2 and TRBJ2-2): EPEVTQTPSHQVTQMGQEVILRCVPISNHLYFYWYRQILGQKVEFLVSFYNNEISEKSEIFDDQFSVERPDGSNFTLKIRSTKLEDSAMYFCASSSTGRTNTGELFFGEGSRLTVL.